This T cell receptor (beta chain) was recorded in a study of T cells expressing NK-cell markers. Whole-study findings and limits: Dominant NKG2C+ clonotypes made up about 1.0-7.5% of CD8+ T cells in several donors.

The CDR3 is 14 residues long. Germline assignment: CDR1 DFQATT and CDR2 SNEGSKA (reference sequence). TCRdb reprocessed the 5' RACE reads and stores each CDR3 protein as one record, lacking DNA. This listing includes more than 120,000 distinct CDR3 sequences. On this clonotype itself: Its antigen is not known.

The gene calls are TRBV20-1 and TRBJ2-7; the D call of TRBD1 rests on TCRdb alone, since no DNA is present to check it. Sequencing was done on a sample of blood T cells: a sorted CD56 or NKG2C T cell subset, CD4+ or CD8+ T cells, or bulk PBMC T cells (not recorded which). This receptor was obtained from a man aged 18-30 years in good health. CDR3 sequence reads: CSARVGGRSYEQYF.